The text below deals with one TCR beta chain. Its antigen is still unknown. The PCR employed 60 Vbeta primers together with 13 Jbeta primers. Libraries were prepared by immunoSEQ multiplex PCR; TCRdb keeps only in-frame clonotypes and omits some of them. The data contain under 250,000 clones, roughly 85% of them singletons. The sample is drawn from a study of cytomegalovirus exposure and HLA in healthy donors. Study background: Around 83% of roughly 400 genotyped donors fell in the Caucasian-associated ancestry cluster. The study's findings and limits: As was reported, the classifier diagnosed cytomegalovirus status with high specificity and sensitivity. It is likely that the observed cluster of highly shared sequence variants was a sequencing artifact.

From germline, CDR1 is SNHLY and CDR2 FYNNEI. The CDR3 length is 14 residues. Sequencing was performed on PBMCs. The sequence came from a woman in her fifties or sixties in good health and CMV-seronegative. The chain combines TRBV2 with TRBJ2-5, with TRBD1 as a possible D gene (6 bases). The DNA matches TRBJ2-7 better at its end, which makes the J call doubtful. CDR3 in amino acids: CASSVQGVRYEQYF. For the CDR3, the DNA is TGTGCCAGCAGTGTACAGGGTGTACGCTACGAGCAGTACTTC.